The 19 T cell receptor beta chains below all came from one sample that was sequenced in a study of patients and donors after allogeneic stem cell transplantation. MiXCR, run by TCRdb on the RT-PCR reads, gives a single entry per CDR3 protein. This sample yields about 210,000 distinct CDR3 sequences, of which roughly 38% are seen a single time; around a tenth belongs to the top ten. The sequenced material came from blood, either unsorted or a sorted T cell fraction (not recorded which). These receptors came from a human donor who was either an allogeneic HSCT recipient or a stem cell or donor lymphocyte infusion donor (not recorded which). It is not recorded whose cells these are; they may come from a transplant donor.

This clonotype was found a few times. The rearrangement links TRBV9 to TRBJ2-3; D is possibly TRBD1 (5 bases). This CDR3 comprises 15 residues. Germline V gives CDR1 SGDLS, CDR2 YYNGEE. V was shortened by 4 bases and J by 2 bases, with 14 bases between the two germline ends. The CDR3 DNA follows: TGTGCCAGCAGCAGGCCGCCAGGGTACACAGATACGCAGTATTTT. Its protein is CASSRPPGYTDTQYF.

This chain uses TRBV6-5 with TRBJ1-1; no firm D call. Looked up from germline, CDR1 is MNHEY and CDR2 is SVGAGI. V lost 8 bases to trimming and J lost 1 base, with 5 bases between them. The CDR3 is 11 amino acids. CDR3 sequence (DNA): TGTGCCAGCGGTAAGAACACTGAAGCTTTCTTT. As protein: CASGKNTEAFF.

This chain links TRBV6-5 with TRBJ2-6, with D maybe TRBD1 (5 bases). Germline CDR1 MNHEY, CDR2 SVGAGI. The V and J ends lost 0 bases and 2 bases respectively, with 11 bases between them. The CDR3 runs to 17 residues. The DNA of the CDR3 is TGTGCCAGCAGTTACTCGATGTTGGGGCCTGGGGCCAACGTCCTGACTTTC. This codes for CASSYSMLGPGANVLTF.

This clonotype has a handful of counts. CDR3 nucleotide sequence: TGTGCCAGCAGTTTCCTACAAGGACCCAGGGTGGAGACCCAGTACTTC. Translating it yields CASSFLQGPRVETQYF. J is TRBJ2-5 and V is TRBV12-3 or TRBV12-4, with D possibly TRBD1 on 5 matching bases. The CDR3 contains 16 residues. The V end lost 3 bases, the J end lost 5 bases, and 19 bases lay between the germline ends.

This chain joins TRBV27 and TRBJ2-1, with a weak D call TRBD2 (5 bases). V lost 7 bases to trimming and J lost 1 base, with 5 bases between them. This CDR3 has 12 residues. Germline lookup yields CDR1 MNHEY and CDR2 SMNVEV (reference sequence). CDR3 bases: TGTGCCAGCACGGGATCCTACAATGAGCAGTTCTTC. Its translation is CASTGSYNEQFF.

The count of this clonotype is one. The V call is TRBV12-3 or TRBV12-4, the J call TRBJ2-1; 7 bases are a match to TRBD2. The CDR3 is made up of 14 amino acids. V lost 4 bases to trimming and J lost 8 bases; unmatched junction nucleotides: 8. The CDR3 DNA follows: TGTGCCAGCAGTTCGAGAGCGGGGCTCTATGAGCAGTTCTTC. This codes for CASSSRAGLYEQFF.

This clonotype was seen a handful of times. J is TRBJ1-6 and V is TRBV6-5; possibly TRBD1 for D (6 bases). In germline, CDR1 is MNHEY, CDR2 SVGAGI. V was trimmed by 9 bases and J by 6 bases, leaving 18 bases between them. The CDR3 is made up of 15 amino acids. This CDR3 is CASSRDKPFNSPLHF. Written as DNA, the CDR3 is TGTGCCAGTTCTCGGGACAAGCCATTTAATTCACCCCTCCACTTT.

The rearrangement uses TRBV7-2 and TRBJ1-4; D gene uncertain. Between the trimmed V and J ends, which lost 5 bases and 8 bases, there was a span of 12 bases. Germline values: CDR1 SGHTA, CDR2 FQGNSA. The CDR3 is made up of 13 amino acids. The CDR3 DNA follows: TGTGCCAGCAGCCCCACTGGGAGAGAAAAACTGTTTTTT. This gives the protein CASSPTGREKLFF.

This clonotype was picked up one time. This chain joins TRBV11-1 and TRBJ2-3, with D maybe TRBD2 (5 bases). CDR1 is SGHAT, CDR2 FQDESV, per germline (reference sequence). The CDR3 runs 14 residues. Trimming stripped 4 bases from V and 5 bases from J, with 13 bases between. This CDR3 reads CASSSRGEGDTQYF. CDR3 DNA: TGTGCCAGCAGCTCCCGGGGAGAAGGAGATACGCAGTATTTT.

The gene calls are TRBV20-1 and TRBJ2-1; 7 nucleotides match TRBD2. Germline CDR1 is DFQATT and CDR2 is SNEGSKA (reference sequence). The CDR3 consists of 15 residues. V lost 5 bases, J lost 2 bases, and 9 bases stayed unmatched. CDR3 sequence: CSARSGPSAYNEQFF. In DNA, the CDR3 is TGCAGTGCTCGTAGCGGGCCCTCGGCCTACAATGAGCAGTTCTTC.

This clonotype came up many times. J is TRBJ2-5 and V is TRBV7-9; D remains ambiguous. Germline V lookup: CDR1 SEHNR, CDR2 FQNEAQ (reference sequence). The CDR3 is made up of 13 amino acids. V was shortened by 2 bases and J by 2 bases, with 6 bases between the two germline ends. The CDR3: CASSLNAQETQYF. The CDR3 region has the DNA TGTGCCAGCAGCTTAAACGCTCAAGAGACCCAGTACTTC.

Only a few counts were recorded for this clonotype. The chain recombines TRBV28 with TRBJ1-6; unclear D gene. The ends were cut back, 3 bases at V and 8 bases at J, with 14 bases in the middle. CDR3 size: 15 residues. Germline-derived CDR1 and CDR2 are MDHEN and SYDVKM. The CDR3 protein is CASSLTRGTHSPLHF. CDR3 coding DNA: TGTGCCAGCAGTTTGACCCGGGGAACGCATTCACCCCTCCACTTT.

The chain is built from TRBV27 and TRBJ1-2, with 7 bases matching TRBD1. The germline gives CDR1 MNHEY, CDR2 SMNVEV (reference sequence). V lost 4 bases and J lost 8; bases outside the gene matches: 13. The CDR3 runs to 15 residues. CDR3 sequence: CASSSSHRGMRGYTF. For the CDR3, the DNA is TGTGCCAGCAGTTCTTCCCACAGGGGAATGAGGGGCTACACCTTC.

This clonotype was detected a few times. This chain links TRBV6-6 with TRBJ2-2; the D is unclear. Germline CDR1 reads MNHNY; CDR2 reads SVGAGI (reference sequence). V was trimmed by 6 bases and J by 6 bases, leaving 11 bases between them. CDR3 length: 13 residues. CDR3 DNA: TGTGCCAGCAGGGACCGAGGAGCCGGGGAGCTGTTTTTT. It is translated as CASRDRGAGELFF.

This clonotype was seen a few times. This chain links TRBV5-1 with TRBJ1-2; D remains ambiguous. Germline V gene lookup returns CDR1 SGHRS and CDR2 YFSETQ. This CDR3 spans 14 amino acids. Between the trimmed V and J ends, which lost 4 bases and 0 bases, there was a span of 10 bases. The CDR3 reads CASSRDGANYGYTF. CDR3 bases: TGCGCCAGCAGCCGCGACGGAGCTAACTATGGCTACACCTTC.

The chain joins TRBV6-6 to TRBJ1-1; no firm D call. The germline V gene has CDR1 MNHNY and CDR2 SVGAGI (reference sequence). This CDR3 is 11 amino acids long. Between the trimmed V and J ends, which lost 5 bases and 8 bases, there was a span of 9 bases. The CDR3 coding sequence is TGTGCCAGCAGTGAACGTCGGGAAGCTTTCTTT. This translates into CASSERREAFF.

The table lists this clonotype with a few counts. The chain combines TRBV5-1 with TRBJ1-2; 7 positions agree with TRBD1. Germline lookup yields CDR1 SGHRS and CDR2 YFSETQ. The V segment lost 0 bases and the J segment 4 bases; nucleotides outside the gene matches: 12. CDR3 length: 17 amino acids. The CDR3 DNA follows: TGCGCCAGCAGCTTGGTTTACAGGGGAGGAAATAGCTATGGCTACACCTTC. Protein sequence: CASSLVYRGGNSYGYTF.

The chain couples TRBV24-1 to TRBJ1-5; D not certain. From germline, CDR1 is KGHDR and CDR2 SFDVKD. Trimming removed 1 base from V and 9 bases from J, with 6 bases in between. This CDR3 has 12 residues. The CDR3 nucleotides read TGTGCCACCAGTGATTTTACGGGGCCCCAGCATTTT. Translation gives CATSDFTGPQHF.

The chain couples TRBV10-3 to TRBJ1-2; no clear D gene. The V end was cut by 0 bases, the J end by 7 bases, with 9 bases between. The CDR3 is 13 residues long. The germline V gene encodes CDR1 ENHRY and CDR2 SYGVKD. The CDR3 DNA reads as TGTGCCATCAGTGAGTCCCCTCCTGTTGGCTACACCTTC. It specifies CAISESPPVGYTF.